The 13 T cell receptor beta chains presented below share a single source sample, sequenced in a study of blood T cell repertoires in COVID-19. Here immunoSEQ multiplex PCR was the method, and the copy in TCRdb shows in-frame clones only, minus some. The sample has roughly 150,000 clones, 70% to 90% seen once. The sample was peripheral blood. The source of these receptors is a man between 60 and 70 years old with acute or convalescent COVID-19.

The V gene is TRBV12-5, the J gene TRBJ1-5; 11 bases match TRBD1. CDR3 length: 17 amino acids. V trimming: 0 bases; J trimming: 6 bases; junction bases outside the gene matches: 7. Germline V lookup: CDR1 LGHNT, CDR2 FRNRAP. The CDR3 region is CASGLVTGTGGSQPQHF. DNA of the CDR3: TGTGCTAGTGGTTTGGTCACCGGGACAGGGGGAAGTCAGCCCCAGCATTTT.

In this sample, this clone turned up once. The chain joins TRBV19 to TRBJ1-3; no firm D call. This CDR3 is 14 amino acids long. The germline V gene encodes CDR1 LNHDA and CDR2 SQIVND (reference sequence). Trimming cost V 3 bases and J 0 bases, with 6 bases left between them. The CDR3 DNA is TGTGCCAGTAGTATCGGACTCTCTGGAAACACCATATATTTT. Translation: CASSIGLSGNTIYF.

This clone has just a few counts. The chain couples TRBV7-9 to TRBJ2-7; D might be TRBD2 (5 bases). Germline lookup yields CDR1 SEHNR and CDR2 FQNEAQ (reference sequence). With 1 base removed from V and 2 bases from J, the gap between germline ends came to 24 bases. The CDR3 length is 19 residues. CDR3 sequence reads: CASSLGSLLTVDFTYEQYF. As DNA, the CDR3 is TGTGCCAGCAGCTTAGGTAGCTTACTGACGGTGGACTTTACCTACGAGCAGTACTTC.

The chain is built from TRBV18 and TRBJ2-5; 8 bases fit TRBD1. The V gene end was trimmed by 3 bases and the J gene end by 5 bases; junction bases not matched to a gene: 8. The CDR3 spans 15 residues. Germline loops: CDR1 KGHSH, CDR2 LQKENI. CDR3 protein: CASSPGQGRFETQYF. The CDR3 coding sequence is TGTGCCAGCTCACCCGGACAGGGTAGATTCGAGACCCAGTACTTC.

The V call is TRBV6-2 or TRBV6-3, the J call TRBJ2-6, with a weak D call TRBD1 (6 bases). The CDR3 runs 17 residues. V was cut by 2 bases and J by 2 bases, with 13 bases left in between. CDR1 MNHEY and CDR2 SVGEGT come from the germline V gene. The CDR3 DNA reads TGTGCCAGCAGTTACCTACAGGGAACTGCTGGGGCCAACGTCCTGACTTTC. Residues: CASSYLQGTAGANVLTF.

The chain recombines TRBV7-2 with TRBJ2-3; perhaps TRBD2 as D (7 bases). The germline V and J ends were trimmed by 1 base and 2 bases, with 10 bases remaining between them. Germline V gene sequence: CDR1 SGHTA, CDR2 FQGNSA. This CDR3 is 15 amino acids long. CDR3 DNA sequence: TGTGCCAGCAGCTTAGGCGGGGGCCACACAGATACGCAGTATTTT. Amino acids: CASSLGGGHTDTQYF.

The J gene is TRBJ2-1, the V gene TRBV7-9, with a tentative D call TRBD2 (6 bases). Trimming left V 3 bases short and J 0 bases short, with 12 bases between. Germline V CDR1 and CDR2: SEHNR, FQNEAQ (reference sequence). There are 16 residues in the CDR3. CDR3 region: CASSFGGSGSYNEQFF. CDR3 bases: TGTGCCAGCAGCTTCGGGGGATCTGGCTCCTACAATGAGCAGTTCTTC.

The CDR3 DNA is TGTGCCAGCAGCACGGACAGGGTACGAGAGACCCAGTACTTC. This sequence encodes CASSTDRVRETQYF. The rearrangement joins TRBV27 to TRBJ2-5; 8 bases align to TRBD1. J lost 4 bases, V lost 6 bases, and 7 bases had no gene match. Germline V gene lookup returns CDR1 MNHEY and CDR2 SMNVEV (reference sequence). CDR3 length: 14 amino acids.

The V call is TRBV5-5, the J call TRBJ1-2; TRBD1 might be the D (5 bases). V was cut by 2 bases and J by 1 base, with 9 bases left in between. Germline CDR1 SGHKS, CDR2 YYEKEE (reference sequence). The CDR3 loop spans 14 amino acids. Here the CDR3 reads CASSFTQVNYGYTF. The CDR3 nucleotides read TGTGCCAGCAGCTTCACACAGGTTAACTATGGCTACACCTTC.

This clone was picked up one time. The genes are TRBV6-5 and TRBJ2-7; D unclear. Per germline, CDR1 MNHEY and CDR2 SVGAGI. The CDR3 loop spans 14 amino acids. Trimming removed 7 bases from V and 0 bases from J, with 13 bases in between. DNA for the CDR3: TGTGCCAGCATTAAAAGCTCGGGCTCCTACGAGCAGTACTTC. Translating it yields CASIKSSGSYEQYF.

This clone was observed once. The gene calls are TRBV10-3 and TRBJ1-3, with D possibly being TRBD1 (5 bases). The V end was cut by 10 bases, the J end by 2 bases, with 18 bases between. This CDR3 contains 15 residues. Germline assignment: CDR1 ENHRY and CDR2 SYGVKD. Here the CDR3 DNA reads TGTGCCAGCGGATGGGCGGACATAACTGGAAACACCATATATTTT. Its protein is CASGWADITGNTIYF.

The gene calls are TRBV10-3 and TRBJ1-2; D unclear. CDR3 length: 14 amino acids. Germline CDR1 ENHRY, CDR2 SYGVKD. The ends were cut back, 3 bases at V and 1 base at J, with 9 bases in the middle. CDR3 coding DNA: TGTGCCATCAGTGACTGGAGCGATAACTATGGCTACACCTTC. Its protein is CAISDWSDNYGYTF.

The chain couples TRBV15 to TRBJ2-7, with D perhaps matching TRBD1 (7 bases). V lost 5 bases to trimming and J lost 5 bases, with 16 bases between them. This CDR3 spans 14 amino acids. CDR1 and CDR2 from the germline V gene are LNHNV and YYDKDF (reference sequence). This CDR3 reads CATSGIGGGNEQYF. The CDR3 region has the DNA TGTGCCACCAGCGGCATTGGAGGGGGCAACGAGCAGTACTTC.